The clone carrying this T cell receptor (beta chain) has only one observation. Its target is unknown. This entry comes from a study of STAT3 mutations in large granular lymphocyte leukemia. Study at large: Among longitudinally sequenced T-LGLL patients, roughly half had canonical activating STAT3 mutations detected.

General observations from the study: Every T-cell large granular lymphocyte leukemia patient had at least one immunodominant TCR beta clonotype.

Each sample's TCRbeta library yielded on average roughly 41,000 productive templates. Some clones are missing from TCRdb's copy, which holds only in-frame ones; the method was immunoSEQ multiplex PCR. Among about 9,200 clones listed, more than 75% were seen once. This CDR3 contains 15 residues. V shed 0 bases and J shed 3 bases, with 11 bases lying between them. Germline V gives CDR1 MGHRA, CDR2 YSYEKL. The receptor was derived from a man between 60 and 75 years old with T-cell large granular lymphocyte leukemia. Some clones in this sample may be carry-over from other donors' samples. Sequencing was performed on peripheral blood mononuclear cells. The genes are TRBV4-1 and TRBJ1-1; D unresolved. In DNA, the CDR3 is TGCGCCAGCAGCCAAGATCGTTCGCCGTACACTGAAGCTTTCTTT. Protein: CASSQDRSPYTEAFF.